This T cell receptor beta chain was identified during a study of early T cells in non-severe SARS-CoV-2 infection. Individual cDNA molecules carried attached unique molecular identifiers. TCRdb ran MiXCR on the 5' RACE reads and lists one entry per CDR3 protein. The table lists about 55,000 distinct CDR3 sequences, around 12% of them singletons, with over 3% in the top ten. V gave up 0 bases and J gave up 2 bases; unmatched junction bases: 4. CDR1 and CDR2 (germline): DFQATT, SNEGSKA (reference sequence). The CDR3 runs 16 residues. In this sample, this clonotype turned up many times. The source is an adult who was a healthcare worker with PCR-confirmed SARS-CoV-2 infection or an uninfected control (not recorded which). V is TRBV20-1 and J is TRBJ2-3, with TRBD2 matching 11 bases. Sequenced: whole blood. Written as DNA, the CDR3 is TGCAGTGCTAGAGATCGACTAGCGGGGTTCACAGATACGCAGTATTTT. Amino acid sequence: CSARDRLAGFTDTQYF.